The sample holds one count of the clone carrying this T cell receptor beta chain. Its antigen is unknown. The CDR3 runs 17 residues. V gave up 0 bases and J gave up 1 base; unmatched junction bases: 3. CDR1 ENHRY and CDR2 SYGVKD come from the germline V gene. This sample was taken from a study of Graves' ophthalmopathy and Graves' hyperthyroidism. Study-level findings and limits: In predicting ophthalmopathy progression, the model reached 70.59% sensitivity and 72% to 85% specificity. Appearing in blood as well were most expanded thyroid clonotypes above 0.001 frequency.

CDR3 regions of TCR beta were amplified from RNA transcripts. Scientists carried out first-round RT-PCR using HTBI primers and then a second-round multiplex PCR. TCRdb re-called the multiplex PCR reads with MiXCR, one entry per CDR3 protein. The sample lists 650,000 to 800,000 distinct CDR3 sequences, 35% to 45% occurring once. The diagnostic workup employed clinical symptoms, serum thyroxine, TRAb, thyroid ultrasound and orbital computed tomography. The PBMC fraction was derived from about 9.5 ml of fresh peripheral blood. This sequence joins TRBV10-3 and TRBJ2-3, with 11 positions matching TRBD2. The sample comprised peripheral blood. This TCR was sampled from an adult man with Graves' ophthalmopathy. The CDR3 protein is CAISESTLAGGTDTQYF. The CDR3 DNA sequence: TGTGCCATCAGTGAGTCGACACTAGCGGGAGGCACAGATACGCAGTATTTT.